This paragraph covers one TCR beta chain sequence. These data come from a study of early T cells in non-severe SARS-CoV-2 infection. TCRdb processed the 5' RACE reads anew with MiXCR; each CDR3 protein has one entry. Of approximately 65,000 distinct CDR3 sequences detected, 10% to 12% appear once; the ten largest clones hold 2.9%. This CDR3 is built from 16 residues. Unmatched junction bases numbered 4, after V lost 0 bases and J lost 0 bases. Germline CDR1 SGHRS, CDR2 YFSETQ. The starting material was whole blood, obtained at baseline. This rearrangement joins TRBV5-1 to TRBJ1-2; 8 bases align to TRBD1. The receptor's source is an adult who was a healthcare worker with PCR-confirmed SARS-CoV-2 infection or an uninfected control (not recorded which). The CDR3 sequence: CASSLGATGANYGYTF. The CDR3 DNA reads TGCGCCAGCAGCTTGGGGGCGACAGGGGCTAACTATGGCTACACCTTC.